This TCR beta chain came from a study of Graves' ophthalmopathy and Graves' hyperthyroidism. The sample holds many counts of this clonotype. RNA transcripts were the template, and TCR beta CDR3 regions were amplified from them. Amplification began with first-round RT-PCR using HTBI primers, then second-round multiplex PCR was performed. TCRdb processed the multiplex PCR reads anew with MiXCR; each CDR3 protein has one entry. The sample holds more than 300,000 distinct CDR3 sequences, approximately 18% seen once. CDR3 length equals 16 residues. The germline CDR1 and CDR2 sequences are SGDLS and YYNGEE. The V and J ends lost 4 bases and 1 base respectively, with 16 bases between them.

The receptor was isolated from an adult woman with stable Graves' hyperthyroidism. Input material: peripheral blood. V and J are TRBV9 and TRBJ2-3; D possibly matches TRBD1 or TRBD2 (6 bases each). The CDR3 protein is CASSTTPGAGTDTQYF. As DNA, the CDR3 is TGTGCCAGCAGCACCACTCCGGGGGCGGGCACAGATACGCAGTATTTT.